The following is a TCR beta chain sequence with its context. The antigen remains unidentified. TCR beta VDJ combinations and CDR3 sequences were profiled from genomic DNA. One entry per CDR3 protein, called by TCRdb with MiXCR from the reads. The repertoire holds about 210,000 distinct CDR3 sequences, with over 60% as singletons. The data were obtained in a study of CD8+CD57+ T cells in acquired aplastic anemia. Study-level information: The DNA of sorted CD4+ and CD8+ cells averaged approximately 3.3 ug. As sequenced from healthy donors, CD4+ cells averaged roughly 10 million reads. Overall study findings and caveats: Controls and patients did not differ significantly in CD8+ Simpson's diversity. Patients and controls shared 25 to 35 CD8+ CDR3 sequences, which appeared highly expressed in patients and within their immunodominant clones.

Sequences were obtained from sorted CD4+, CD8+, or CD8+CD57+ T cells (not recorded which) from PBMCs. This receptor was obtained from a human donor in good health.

CDR3: CASSMNSNTEAFF. In DNA, the CDR3 is TGTGCCAGTAGTATGAACAGTAACACTGAAGCTTTCTTT. The J gene is TRBJ1-1, the V gene TRBV19; D not certain. The CDR3 totals 13 residues. Looked up from germline, CDR1 is LNHDA and CDR2 is SQIVND (reference sequence). Trimming stripped 3 bases from V and 2 bases from J, with 7 bases between.